These 9 T cell receptor beta chains came from one sample sequenced in a study of CD8+CD57+ T cells in acquired aplastic anemia. The study profiled TCR beta VDJ and CDR3 using genomic DNA as template. TCRdb re-called the reads through MiXCR, storing one row per CDR3 protein. The data show about 270,000 distinct CDR3 sequences, 50% to 70% seen once. Source material: sorted CD4+, CD8+, or CD8+CD57+ T cells (not recorded which) from PBMCs. These TCRs come from a human donor with severe aplastic anemia or a healthy control (not recorded which).

Many counts were recorded for this clonotype. The chain couples TRBV29-1 to TRBJ2-5; D may be TRBD2 (6 bases). Germline values: CDR1 SQVTM, CDR2 ANQGSEA. V lost 5 bases and J 4 bases, leaving 14 bases between the germline ends. CDR3 length equals 13 residues. This CDR3 is CSVHGRFGETQYF. CDR3 sequence (DNA): TGCAGCGTTCATGGGAGGTTCGGAGAGACCCAGTACTTC.

This clonotype was seen only a few times. This rearrangement joins TRBV10-3 to TRBJ1-5; weak D call: TRBD1 (6 bases). Deletions cut 2 bases from V and 10 bases from J, with 21 bases between. This CDR3 spans 16 amino acids. Germline V gene lookup returns CDR1 ENHRY and CDR2 SYGVKD. CDR3 DNA sequence: TGTGCCATCAGTGAGACGGGGGCCCTCGTGGGGAAACCCCAGCATTTT. Translation: CAISETGALVGKPQHF.

The chain uses TRBV24-1 and TRBJ2-2; D gene uncertain. This CDR3 has 13 amino acids. With 11 bases removed from V and 4 bases from J, the gap between germline ends came to 13 bases. Germline assignment: CDR1 KGHDR and CDR2 SFDVKD. This CDR3 is CASSQVGTGELFF. The CDR3 DNA follows: TGTGCCAGCAGCCAAGTCGGCACCGGGGAGCTGTTTTTT.

V is TRBV29-1 and J is TRBJ2-7, with 10 bases lining up with TRBD1. The germline V gene has CDR1 SQVTM and CDR2 ANQGSEA. CDR3 size: 14 residues. V dropped 7 bases and J dropped 1; count of bases not matched to a gene: 7. The CDR3 here is CSAMDRGTSYEQYF. Written as DNA, the CDR3 is TGCAGCGCAATGGACAGGGGGACATCCTACGAGCAGTACTTC.

In nucleotides, the CDR3 is TGTGCCATCAGTGAAACCGGGACAGATACAAGCACAGATACGCAGTATTTT. It codes for CAISETGTDTSTDTQYF. V gene TRBV10-3 combines with J gene TRBJ2-3; TRBD1 matches at 7 bases. Trimming removed 3 bases from V and 0 bases from J; junction bases left unmatched: 9. Germline V gene data show CDR1 as ENHRY and CDR2 as SYGVKD. CDR3 size: 17 residues.

This clonotype was observed at least ten times. The chain links TRBV24-1 to TRBJ1-1; TRBD1 is a possible D gene (5 bases). The germline V gene encodes CDR1 KGHDR and CDR2 SFDVKD. CDR3 size: 12 residues. V lost 0 bases to trimming and J lost 12 bases, with 10 bases between them. CDR3 sequence (DNA): TGTGCCACCAGTGATTTGCGGGGGGTGACTTTCTTT. Translation: CATSDLRGVTFF.

The V gene is TRBV2, the J gene TRBJ2-7, with D perhaps TRBD1 (5 bases). Trimming cost V 4 bases and J 2 bases, with 18 bases left between them. The CDR3 has 16 residues. In germline, CDR1 is SNHLY, CDR2 FYNNEI. The CDR3 coding sequence is TGTGCCAGCAGTGCCCCGGAAGACAGTTTCACCTACGAGCAGTACTTC. Amino acids: CASSAPEDSFTYEQYF. The variable domain in full, completed from reference TRBV2 and TRBJ2-7, reads EPEVTQTPSHQVTQMGQEVILRCVPISNHLYFYWYRQILGQKVEFLVSFYNNEISEKSEIFDDQFSVERPDGSNFTLKIRSTKLEDSAMYFCASSAPEDSFTYEQYFGPGTRLTVT.

This chain joins TRBV9 and TRBJ2-7, with 9 bases fitting TRBD2. V gave up 3 bases and J gave up 7 bases; unmatched junction bases: 5. CDR3 length: 13 amino acids. Germline V gene data show CDR1 as SGDLS and CDR2 as YYNGEE. CDR3 coding DNA: TGTGCCAGCAGCGAGACTAGCGGTTCTGAGCAGTACTTC. It specifies CASSETSGSEQYF.

This sequence joins TRBV10-3 and TRBJ2-7, with 8 bases aligning to TRBD1. The CDR3 has 16 amino acids. V trimming: 2 bases; J trimming: 6 bases; junction bases outside the gene matches: 12. Germline V gene lookup returns CDR1 ENHRY and CDR2 SYGVKD. In DNA form, the CDR3 reads TGTGCCATCAGTGAGACCTTGGGACAGGTGGCTCGCGAGCAGTACTTC. Protein sequence: CAISETLGQVAREQYF.